Sequencing of this TCR beta chain was carried out in a study of radiotherapy plus CTLA-4 blockade in lung cancer. The overall study: Disease control was achieved by about 29% of patients, and objective responses by 18%. Study-level results: Increased serum interferon-beta after radiation also reportedly predicted response strongly. Radiotherapy plus ipilimumab was followed by expansion in blood of tumor-derived TCR clones.

On this clone: Its antigen is not known.

TCRdb's copy holds only in-frame clones and misses some; the assay was immunoSEQ multiplex PCR. The repertoire consists of 100,000 or so clones, with approximately 80% occurring once and the leading ten covering about 25%. The study treated chemo-refractory metastatic non-small-cell lung cancer patients with focal radiation plus ipilimumab CTLA-4 blockade. The V segment lost 5 bases and the J segment 5 bases; nucleotides outside the gene matches: 17. Germline V gives CDR1 SGHAT, CDR2 FQNNGV. This CDR3 is 18 amino acids long. V is TRBV11-2 and J is TRBJ1-1; the match to TRBD1 covers 10 bases. Sequencing used peripheral blood, obtained from a patient treated with radiotherapy plus ipilimumab. The receptor's source is a human donor with non-small cell lung cancer that progressed on radiotherapy plus ipilimumab. CDR3 coding DNA: TGTGCCAGCAGCGGCCTTGATGGGACAGGGGTAGGAAGAACTGAAGCTTTCTTT. Protein sequence: CASSGLDGTGVGRTEAFF.